The next 15 T cell receptor gamma chains were all read from a single sample in a study of gamma delta lymphoproliferative disorders and STAT genes (dated by TCRdb to the late 2010s). Library preparation was by multiplex PCR. TCRdb lists the instrument as Illumina MiSeq. TCRdb reprocessed the public reads with the caller CATT; rows with the same DNA were merged afterwards. Present in this sample are about 5,100 gamma-chain clones, more than 6% of which were seen just once. The ten most abundant clones make up less than 3.5% of the sample. Genomic DNA from peripheral blood mononuclear cells isolated from patients and controls was used for TCR sequencing. Sequencing input: blood. Source of these receptors: a human donor in good health.

The table lists this clone with many counts. The V and J genes are TRGV9 and TRGJ1 or TRGJ2. TCRdb does not report a J gene; here it was assigned by matching the DNA to germline references. This CDR3 spans 10 amino acids. Germline V lookup: CDR1 GITISATS, CDR2 ISYDGTV (reference sequence). V dropped 8 bases and J dropped 6; count of bases not matched to a gene: 4. The CDR3 nucleotides read TGTGCCTTGTTAGGTTATAAGAAACTCTTT. Protein sequence: CALLGYKKLF.

In its sample, this clone is medium-sized. The rearrangement uses TRGV9 and TRGJP1. TCRdb leaves out the J gene; it was filled in here by matching the DNA to germline. Unmatched junction bases numbered 16, after V lost 3 bases and J lost 0 bases. CDR1 and CDR2 (germline): GITISATS, ISYDGTV (reference sequence). The CDR3 runs to 19 residues. Here the CDR3 reads CALWEPGVDRYTTGWFKIF. The CDR3 DNA is TGTGCCTTGTGGGAGCCGGGGGTCGACCGATATACCACTGGTTGGTTCAAGATATTT.

By share of the sample, this clone is medium-sized. The chain employs TRGV3 and TRGJP1. TCRdb supplies no J gene; here it was assigned by aligning the nucleotide sequence to germline. The germline CDR1 and CDR2 sequences are VTNTFY and YDVSTARD (reference sequence). This CDR3 comprises 15 residues. With V trimmed by 0 bases and J by 3 bases, 4 bases remained unmatched. CDR3 residues: CATWDRQATGWFKIF. DNA for the CDR3: TGTGCCACCTGGGACAGGCAAGCCACTGGTTGGTTCAAGATATTT.

This clone is labeled medium-sized (0.01 to 0.1%). The V and J genes are TRGV2 and TRGJP1. TCRdb is silent on the J gene; assignment here came from matching the DNA to germline. Germline V gene sequence: CDR1 EGSNGY, CDR2 YDSYNSKV. This CDR3 spans 14 amino acids. V gave up 4 bases and J gave up 2 bases; unmatched junction bases: 4. The CDR3: CATWEETTGWFKIF. DNA for the CDR3: TGTGCCACCTGGGAGGAGACCACTGGTTGGTTCAAGATATTT.

This clone is labeled as medium-sized (0.01 to 0.1%). The chain links TRGV4 to TRGJ1 or TRGJ2. Matching the DNA to germline supplied the J gene, which TCRdb does not give. V dropped 2 bases and J dropped 0; count of bases not matched to a gene: 4. This CDR3 spans 14 amino acids. CDR1 and CDR2 from the germline V gene are EGSTGY and YDSYTSSV. In nucleotides, the CDR3 is TGTGCCACCTGGGATGTTTCGAATTATTATAAGAAACTCTTT. It translates to CATWDVSNYYKKLF.

This clone is medium-sized (0.01 to 0.1%) within its sample. This rearrangement joins TRGV2 to TRGJ1 or TRGJ2. The J gene, missing from TCRdb, was assigned here through DNA to germline matching. The length of the CDR3 is 11 residues. V lost 2 bases and J lost 11; bases outside the gene matches: 6. Germline V CDR1 and CDR2: EGSNGY, YDSYNSKV. CDR3: CATWDEVEKLF. The CDR3 region has the DNA TGTGCCACCTGGGACGAAGTAGAGAAACTCTTT.

This clone is medium-sized. The chain has TRGV5P and TRGJP2. TCRdb gives no J gene; it was assigned here by matching the DNA to germline. TRGV5P is listed as a pseudogene. The CDR3 consists of 15 residues. CDR3 sequence: CATWGPRGSDWIKTF. The CDR3 nucleotides read TGTGCCACCTGGGGCCCCCGGGGTAGTGATTGGATCAAGACGTTT.

This clone qualifies as medium-sized. This chain uses TRGV10 with TRGJ1 or TRGJ2. The J gene is absent in TCRdb and was assigned here via DNA matching to germline. TRGV10 is reported as an ORF; its role is uncertain. The CDR3 runs to 13 residues. J gave up 6 bases and V 8 bases, and 11 bases lay outside the gene matches. The chain's CDR3 is CAAWDYPGYKKLF. CDR3 bases: TGTGCTGCGTGGGACTACCCGGGTTATAAGAAACTCTTT.

This clone is judged medium-sized (0.01 to 0.1%). Additional DNA sequences in this sample encode the identical CDR3. The J gene is TRGJ1 or TRGJ2, the V gene TRGV10. As TCRdb names no J gene, one was assigned here on the basis of a DNA match to germline. TRGV10 is assigned to the ORF class and has an uncertain function. The CDR3 has 12 residues. J gave up 7 bases and V 8 bases, and 9 bases lay outside the gene matches. Written as DNA, the CDR3 is TGTGCTGCGTGGGATTATAGGTATAAGAAACTCTTT. It is translated as CAAWDYRYKKLF.

This clone qualifies as medium-sized (0.01 to 0.1%). The chain carries TRGV2 and TRGJ1 or TRGJ2. Because TCRdb records no J gene, it was assigned here through a match of the DNA to germline. V gave up 6 bases and J gave up 10 bases; unmatched junction bases: 15. This CDR3 spans 13 amino acids. The germline V gene has CDR1 EGSNGY and CDR2 YDSYNSKV. The CDR3 spells CATWNISAWKKLF. CDR3 bases: TGTGCCACCTGGAACATTTCCGCTTGGAAGAAACTCTTT.

By proportion, this clone is medium-sized. The rearrangement links TRGV10 to TRGJ1 or TRGJ2. TCRdb carries no J gene annotation; the J gene was assigned here by matching the DNA with germline. TRGV10 is an open reading frame, and its role is uncertain. The junction had 7 bases not matched to a gene; V was cut back by 11 bases and J by 8 bases. The CDR3 spans 10 residues. CDR3 sequence reads: CAAKPNKKLF. CDR3 coding DNA: TGTGCTGCGAAACCCAATAAGAAACTCTTT.

This clone is judged medium-sized. This chain links TRGV5 with TRGJ1 or TRGJ2. The J gene is not listed in TCRdb, so it was assigned here from a DNA match to germline. V gave up 0 bases and J gave up 5 bases; unmatched junction bases: 10. The CDR3 covers 15 residues. Germline V gene data show CDR1 as VINAFY and CDR2 as YDVSNSKD. The CDR3 loop reads CATWDRLGGDYKKLF. In DNA form, the CDR3 reads TGTGCCACCTGGGACAGGCTTGGAGGGGATTATAAGAAACTCTTT.

This clone showed up just once. This chain connects TRGV3 to TRGJ1 or TRGJ2. TCRdb supplies no J gene; here it was assigned by aligning the nucleotide sequence to germline. CDR1 and CDR2 (germline): VTNTFY, YDVSTARD (reference sequence). CDR3 length: 17 amino acids. V shed 3 bases, J shed 3 bases, and the junction held 17 bases outside the gene matches. The CDR3 loop is CATWDRASPAIYYKKLF. Here the CDR3 DNA reads TGTGCCACCTGGGACCGGGCTTCCCCAGCAATTTATTATAAGAAACTCTTT.

Judged by abundance, this clone is medium-sized. The chain employs TRGV2 and TRGJP2. TCRdb carries no J gene annotation; the J gene was assigned here by matching the DNA with germline. Germline V lookup: CDR1 EGSNGY, CDR2 YDSYNSKV. Trimming at V came to 5 bases and at J to 7 bases, leaving 7 bases not matched to a gene. CDR3 length: 13 amino acids. The CDR3 DNA follows: TGTGCCACCTGGGGAGAAACTGATTGGATCAAGACGTTT. Protein sequence: CATWGETDWIKTF.

By share, this clone ranks as medium-sized. The chain is built from TRGV9 and TRGJ1 or TRGJ2. TCRdb offers no J gene call, so here the DNA was matched to germline to obtain one. V was pared by 1 base and J by 10 bases, with 10 bases of the junction left unmatched. CDR1 is GITISATS and CDR2 is ISYDGTV in the germline V gene (reference sequence). The CDR3 consists of 13 residues. The CDR3: CALWEVRHGKKLF. The DNA for the CDR3 is TGTGCCTTGTGGGAGGTCCGCCACGGGAAGAAACTCTTT.